This T cell receptor (beta chain) comes out of a study of graft-versus-host responses after intestinal transplantation. Study summary: Recipients received multivisceral, liver-intestinal, or isolated intestinal transplants.

Profiled with immunoSEQ multiplex PCR; TCRdb holds only in-frame clones, not every one. In the table there are about 14,000 clones, 74% of which are singletons. The CDR3 has 15 amino acids. Trimming removed 0 bases from V and 8 bases from J, with 13 bases in between. Germline CDR1 is SGHTA and CDR2 is FQGTGA. Concerning this clone: Its antigen is not identified.

Overall study findings and caveats: When patients had graft-donor T cell macrochimerism, their allografts held high graft-versus-host to host-versus-graft clonal ratios.

Intraepithelial and lamina propria lymphocytes were isolated from graft specimens. The chain links TRBV7-3 to TRBJ2-2, with D maybe TRBD1 (6 bases). Here the sequenced sample was ileum tissue, taken 16 days after intestinal transplant. The sequence came from a human patient who received an intestinal transplant, so some T cells may come from the graft donor. The CDR3 protein is CASSLTPRGTGELFF. The CDR3 DNA sequence: TGTGCCAGCAGCTTAACTCCCAGGGGAACGGGGGAGCTGTTTTTT.